This TCR beta chain was sequenced during a study of radiation and T cells in renal cell carcinoma. Trimming cost V 0 bases and J 1 base, with 9 bases left between them. Germline V gene data show CDR1 as LNHNV and CDR2 as YYDKDF (reference sequence). The CDR3 extends over 16 amino acids. Time point: blood 2 weeks post-SBRT. Documented treatment: 15 Gy SBRT to primary tumor, nephrectomy 4 weeks later. Here immunoSEQ multiplex PCR was the method, and the copy in TCRdb shows in-frame clones only, minus some. The table includes some 75,000 clones, more than 75% detected once. This chain uses TRBV15 with TRBJ2-2; D unclear. This receptor was taken from a man in his fifties or sixties with renal cell carcinoma. The specimen was blood, collected from a patient whose treatment included radiotherapy and nephrectomy. The chain's CDR3 is CATSRDLAENTGELFF. CDR3 in DNA: TGTGCCACCAGCAGAGATCTTGCGGAGAACACCGGGGAGCTGTTTTTT.